Presented here are 28 T cell receptor beta chains from one specimen sequenced in a study of cytotoxic CD8 clonotypes in ibrutinib-treated CLL. The data were produced by immunoSEQ multiplex PCR, yet TCRdb's version contains in-frame clones alone and is incomplete. The sample has approximately 320,000 clones; over 55% are singletons. The specimen was PBMCs, collected after 36 months of ibrutinib treatment. The receptor source for this set is a human donor with chronic lymphocytic leukemia.

The chain combines TRBV14 with TRBJ2-7; D unclear. Trimming took 1 base from V and 0 from J, leaving 7 bases between them. CDR1 and CDR2 from the germline V gene are SGHDN and FVKESK. CDR3 length: 14 amino acids. The CDR3 sequence is CASSQADRSYEQYF. CDR3 coding DNA: TGTGCCAGCAGCCAAGCGGACCGCTCCTACGAGCAGTACTTC.

This clone occurred a few times. This chain links TRBV20-1 with TRBJ2-5; D ambiguous. Trimming pared 4 bases from V and 1 base from J, leaving 4 bases between. Germline CDR1 is DFQATT and CDR2 is SNEGSKA (reference sequence). This CDR3 is built from 11 residues. CDR3 DNA sequence: TGCAGTGCTAACTGCCAAGAGACCCAGTACTTC. Translating it yields CSANCQETQYF.

The V call is TRBV7-8, the J call TRBJ1-2; D gene ambiguous. The CDR3 length is 14 residues. Germline loops: CDR1 SGHVS, CDR2 FQNEAQ. V lost 1 base to trimming and J lost 8 bases, with 14 bases between them. The CDR3 is CASSLVSSVEGYTF. The CDR3 DNA reads TGTGCCAGCAGCTTAGTTAGTTCAGTTGAAGGCTACACCTTC.

The V and J genes are TRBV6-6 and TRBJ1-2; weak D call: TRBD1 (6 bases). V lost 3 bases, J lost 13 bases, and 12 bases lay in between. CDR3 size: 11 residues. The germline gives CDR1 MNHNY, CDR2 SVGAGI (reference sequence). The CDR3 reads CASSYRGGCTF. CDR3 DNA: TGTGCCAGCAGTTATCGAGGGGGATGCACCTTC.

This rearrangement joins TRBV7-7 to TRBJ2-3; D may be TRBD1 or TRBD2 (6 bases each). Germline V gene sequence: CDR1 SSHAT, CDR2 FNYEAQ (reference sequence). This CDR3 comprises 16 residues. Trimming removed 5 bases from V and 1 base from J, with 16 bases in between. CDR3 in amino acids: CASSQRPGAGTDTQYF. CDR3 sequence (DNA): TGTGCCAGCAGCCAACGCCCGGGGGCCGGCACAGATACGCAGTATTTT.

The chain is built from TRBV19 and TRBJ2-7, with 7 bases identical to TRBD1. CDR3 size: 14 residues. Trimming cost V 8 bases and J 0 bases; bases outside gene matches: 7. CDR1 and CDR2 (germline): LNHDA, SQIVND (reference sequence). The CDR3 coding sequence is TGTGCCAGTCGGGACAGCCTTTTCTCCTACGAGCAGTACTTC. This encodes CASRDSLFSYEQYF.

The gene calls are TRBV7-6 and TRBJ2-5; D is unclear. In germline, CDR1 is SGHVS, CDR2 FNYEAQ. The V gene lost 4 bases and the J gene lost 6 bases, with 6 bases spanning the gap. The CDR3 consists of 11 residues. CDR3 residues: CASSSSKTQYF. The DNA for the CDR3 is TGTGCCAGCAGCTCCTCAAAGACCCAGTACTTC.

The rearrangement uses TRBV5-6 and TRBJ2-7, with TRBD1 matching over 10 bases. CDR3 length equals 13 residues. Germline V gene sequence: CDR1 SGHDT, CDR2 YYEEEE. V lost 5 bases and J lost 5; bases outside the gene matches: 4. The CDR3 sequence: CASSSGQGNEQYF. The CDR3 DNA follows: TGTGCCAGCAGTTCGGGACAGGGGAACGAGCAGTACTTC.

V usage is TRBV28 and J usage is TRBJ2-2; perhaps TRBD1 as D (5 bases). V lost 2 bases and J 5 bases, leaving 21 bases between the germline ends. CDR3 length equals 18 residues. Germline V gives CDR1 MDHEN, CDR2 SYDVKM. CDR3 amino acids: CASSLPPQGESRTGELFF. The CDR3, as DNA: TGTGCCAGCAGTTTACCCCCCCAAGGGGAAAGTAGAACCGGGGAGCTGTTTTTT.

This clone appeared a single time. This sequence joins TRBV27 and TRBJ2-7; no firm D call. The CDR3 has 14 residues. Per germline, CDR1 MNHEY and CDR2 SMNVEV (reference sequence). Trimming took 4 bases from V and 0 from J, leaving 10 bases between them. The CDR3 DNA follows: TGTGCCAGCAGTTACAAGGGAAGCTCCTACGAGCAGTACTTC. Protein product: CASSYKGSSYEQYF.

V is TRBV2 and J is TRBJ2-6; D is undetermined. CDR3 length equals 14 residues. Germline-derived CDR1 and CDR2 are SNHLY and FYNNEI. V was pared by 7 bases and J by 0 bases, with 7 bases between. The CDR3 DNA sequence: TGTGCCAGCATCCCGGCCTCTGGGGCCAACGTCCTGACTTTC. The encoded protein is CASIPASGANVLTF.

This chain uses TRBV5-1 with TRBJ2-4, with 10 bases identical to TRBD1. The germline gives CDR1 SGHRS, CDR2 YFSETQ. V shed 4 bases and J 8 bases; nucleotides not matched to a gene: 9. This CDR3 has 15 amino acids. Written as DNA, the CDR3 is TGCGCCAGCAGCCCGAGACAGGGGGCGTGGGACATTCAGTACTTC. This encodes CASSPRQGAWDIQYF.

The CDR3 here is CASSVAPTGEEAFF. Here the CDR3 DNA reads TGTGCCAGCAGCGTCGCTCCGACAGGGGAGGAAGCTTTCTTT. V and J are TRBV9 and TRBJ1-1, with 8 positions matching TRBD1. V was pared by 2 bases and J by 8 bases, with 8 bases of the junction left unmatched. The CDR3 extends over 14 amino acids. Germline loops: CDR1 SGDLS, CDR2 YYNGEE.

The rearrangement uses TRBV28 and TRBJ2-7; D unresolved. Germline CDR1 reads MDHEN; CDR2 reads SYDVKM. The CDR3 contains 16 residues. Trimming took 4 bases from V and 0 from J, leaving 16 bases between them. CDR3 in DNA: TGTGCCAGCAGTTCAAGTAGGTTGGCCAGCTCCTACGAGCAGTACTTC. This translates into CASSSSRLASSYEQYF.

The DNA for the CDR3 is TGTGCCAGCAGCTTAGTGAGTAGCGGGAGACCCACAGATACGCAGTATTTT. Its translation is CASSLVSSGRPTDTQYF. The rearrangement joins TRBV7-2 to TRBJ2-3, with 9 bases matching TRBD2. The J segment lost 2 bases and the V segment lost 1 base, leaving 7 bases of the junction unmatched. CDR1 SGHTA and CDR2 FQGNSA come from the germline V gene. The CDR3 contains 17 residues.

The chain combines TRBV10-3 with TRBJ2-3, with 15 bases fitting TRBD2. The trim removed 0 bases at V and 0 bases at J, leaving 10 bases unmatched. Germline loops: CDR1 ENHRY, CDR2 SYGVKD. The CDR3 extends over 21 amino acids. DNA of the CDR3: TGTGCCATCAGTGAGTCGGGACTAGCGGGAGGAGCGACTACTAGCACAGATACGCAGTATTTT. Translated: CAISESGLAGGATTSTDTQYF.

This chain uses TRBV5-6 with TRBJ1-4; a possible D gene is TRBD1 (6 bases). The germline gives CDR1 SGHDT, CDR2 YYEEEE. The CDR3 totals 14 residues. Trimming removed 6 bases at V and 3 bases at J, with 12 bases between. CDR3 DNA: TGTGCCAGCACGATGGACAGTGCTAATGAAAAACTGTTTTTT. This encodes CASTMDSANEKLFF.

CDR3 DNA sequence: TGCGCCAGCAGTGAGTCGGGGGGTGGACAAGAGACCCAGTACTTC. Its protein product is CASSESGGGQETQYF. The V gene is TRBV10-1, the J gene TRBJ2-5, with TRBD2 as a possible D gene (6 bases). Germline V lookup: CDR1 WNHNN, CDR2 SYGVQD (reference sequence). V shed 0 bases and J shed 2 bases, with 10 bases lying between them. This CDR3 spans 15 amino acids.

This chain joins TRBV27 and TRBJ2-7; D unresolved. Germline CDR1 is MNHEY and CDR2 is SMNVEV (reference sequence). V dropped 3 bases and J dropped 2 bases, with 5 bases sitting between them. The CDR3 covers 12 residues. CDR3 in DNA: TGTGCCAGCAGTTTGGGTGCCTACGAGCAGTACTTC. Encoded protein: CASSLGAYEQYF.

V and J are TRBV5-4 and TRBJ2-3, with unresolved D. V dropped 4 bases and J dropped 5 bases, with 20 bases sitting between them. CDR1 and CDR2 (germline): SGHNT, YYREEE (reference sequence). This CDR3 region has 16 residues. In DNA, the CDR3 is TGTGCCAGCAGCCCGGCTGGCCCCGACTCCTTAGATACGCAGTATTTT. Translation: CASSPAGPDSLDTQYF.

The V and J genes are TRBV25-1 and TRBJ1-1, with 11 nucleotides matching TRBD1. J gave up 10 bases and V 4 bases, and 8 bases lay outside the gene matches. Germline V lookup: CDR1 MGHDK, CDR2 SYGVNS. The CDR3 spans 14 residues. Written as DNA, the CDR3 is TGTGCCAGCAGTGTAGGACAGGGGGCGCTTGGAGCTTTCTTT. This codes for CASSVGQGALGAFF.

This clone was seen once. The chain links TRBV9 to TRBJ2-1, with a weak D call TRBD2 (6 bases). CDR1 is SGDLS, CDR2 YYNGEE, per germline. V was cut by 0 bases and J by 8 bases, with 15 bases left in between. The CDR3 is 15 amino acids. The CDR3 spells CASSVGASVSYEQFF. In DNA form, the CDR3 reads TGTGCCAGCAGCGTAGGTGCTAGCGTGTCCTATGAGCAGTTCTTC.

The rearrangement links TRBV6-5 to TRBJ2-5, with TRBD2 identical over 10 bases. The CDR3 totals 15 residues. CDR1 MNHEY and CDR2 SVGAGI come from the germline V gene. Trimming at V came to 5 bases and at J to 3 bases, leaving 6 bases not matched to a gene. CDR3: CASSTTSGVKETQYF. The CDR3 nucleotides read TGTGCCAGCAGTACAACTAGCGGGGTAAAAGAGACCCAGTACTTC.

The V gene is TRBV4-1, the J gene TRBJ2-3, with TRBD1 as a possible D gene (6 bases). CDR3 length: 19 residues. Germline-derived CDR1 and CDR2 are MGHRA and YSYEKL. V lost 7 bases and J lost 0, with 26 bases in between. The CDR3, as DNA: TGCGCCAGCATCTTGGGCCCCCCGGCGCCGGGACAAAGCACAGATACGCAGTATTTT. It translates to CASILGPPAPGQSTDTQYF.

This chain joins TRBV5-1 and TRBJ1-2; D call uncertain. The germline V gene encodes CDR1 SGHRS and CDR2 YFSETQ. The CDR3 is made up of 14 amino acids. Trimming pared 4 bases from V and 5 bases from J, leaving 15 bases between. CDR3 nucleotide sequence: TGCGCCAGCAGCGCACGTTGGGGAACTTATGGCTACACCTTC. Its protein is CASSARWGTYGYTF.

This chain links TRBV6-1 with TRBJ2-5; 7 positions match TRBD1. The CDR3 is 13 residues long. Losses at the gene ends were 8 bases for V and 2 bases for J; bases not matched to a gene: 5. Germline V gene data show CDR1 as MNHNS and CDR2 as SASEGT. The CDR3 sequence is CASGGQLQETQYF. The CDR3 DNA reads TGTGCCAGCGGGGGACAGCTACAAGAGACCCAGTACTTC.

The CDR3 coding sequence is TGTGCCAGCAGCACCATAGGCCGCAAAAGCACAGATACGCAGTATTTT. It translates to CASSTIGRKSTDTQYF. This chain links TRBV5-4 with TRBJ2-3; D gene uncertain. Germline lookup yields CDR1 SGHNT and CDR2 YYREEE (reference sequence). The CDR3 contains 16 residues. Between the trimmed V and J ends, which lost 4 bases and 0 bases, there was a span of 15 bases. The full variable domain, in which reference TRBV5-4 and TRBJ2-3 provide the parts outside the CDR3, is ETGVTQSPTHLIKTRGQQVTLRCSSQSGHNTVSWYQQALGQGPQFIFQYYREEENGRGNFPPRFSGLQFPNYSSELNVNALELDDSALYLCASSTIGRKSTDTQYFGPGTRLTVL.

CDR3 bases: TGTGCCAGCAGCTTGGCCCCGACAGGGCCCTATGGCTACACCTTC. Its protein is CASSLAPTGPYGYTF. The gene calls are TRBV5-4 and TRBJ1-2, with 7 bases matching TRBD1. J gave up 4 bases and V 0 bases, and 6 bases lay outside the gene matches. Germline V gives CDR1 SGHNT, CDR2 YYREEE (reference sequence). The CDR3 loop spans 15 amino acids.